A selection of T cell receptor beta chains follows, all from one sample in a study of blood T cell repertoires in COVID-19. Data came from immunoSEQ multiplex PCR; TCRdb stores just in-frame clones and leaves some out. The table shows around 360,000 clones, with around 87% occurring only once. The sample was peripheral blood. The origin of the receptors is a woman under 40 with COVID-19, enrolled during active disease. Each CDR3 is given with its conserved first and last residue. A D gene is named only where the DNA matches it firmly. Clone size is stated in some rows and not others, as once, few, many or a class when expanded.

TRBV10-3	TRBD1	-	TRBJ1-3	CAISEGTGAPNTIYF	TGTGCCATCAGTGAAGGGACAGGGGCGCCGAACACCATATATTTT
TRBV6-5	-	-	TRBJ2-7	CASSLGTDYEQYF	TGTGCCAGCAGCCTTGGGACTGACTACGAGCAGTACTTC
TRBV6-4	TRBD2	-	TRBJ2-7	CASRYQPRTSSRYEQYF	TGTGCCAGCAGATATCAACCTAGGACTAGCTCCCGGTACGAGCAGTACTTC
TRBV7-9	-	-	TRBJ1-4	CASSLASSPAGPTEKLFF	TGTGCCAGCAGCTTAGCTTCGTCCCCGGCAGGGCCAACTGAAAAACTGTTTTTT
TRBV2	TRBD2	-	TRBJ2-1	CASRGGLAEYNEQFF	TGTGCCAGCCGGGGGGGACTAGCGGAATACAATGAGCAGTTCTTC
TRBV10-2	TRBD2	-	TRBJ2-7	CARRSLLERTSGSYEQYF	TGCGCCAGACGGTCATTATTGGAGAGGACTAGCGGGAGTTACGAGCAGTACTTC
TRBV5-1	TRBD2	-	TRBJ2-1	CASSSGGDSYNEQFF	TGCGCCAGCAGCTCGGGAGGCGACTCCTACAATGAGCAGTTCTTC
TRBV2	TRBD1	-	TRBJ1-6	CASMEGQANSPLHF	TGTGCCAGCATGGAGGGACAGGCAAATTCACCCCTCCACTTT
TRBV5-4	TRBD1	-	TRBJ1-1	CASSPGTGGTEAFF	TGTGCCAGCAGCCCGGGGACAGGGGGGACTGAAGCTTTCTTT
TRBV24-1	-	-	TRBJ1-2	CATSEGGWTYGYTF	TGTGCCACCAGTGAGGGGGGGTGGACCTATGGCTACACCTTC
TRBV10-3	-	-	TRBJ1-1	CAISESRGGETEAFF	TGTGCCATCAGTGAGTCGCGGGGGGGGGAAACTGAAGCTTTCTTT
TRBV7-9	-	-	TRBJ1-2	CASSFLAGSYGYTF	TGTGCCAGCAGCTTCCTTGCAGGGTCCTATGGCTACACCTTC
TRBV7-2	-	-	TRBJ1-2	CASSTPSGGYGYTF	TGTGCCAGCAGCACCCCCTCGGGGGGCTATGGCTACACCTTC
TRBV5-1	-	once	TRBJ1-2	CASSFNGGDYGYTF	TGCGCCAGCAGCTTCAACGGAGGGGACTATGGCTACACCTTC
TRBV7-2	-	-	TRBJ2-7	CASSFGGIYEQYF	TGTGCCAGCAGCTTCGGCGGGATCTACGAGCAGTACTTC
TRBV28	-	once	TRBJ1-1	CASIRGTEAFF	TGTGCCAGCATCAGGGGTACTGAAGCTTTCTTT